This T cell receptor beta chain derives from a study of blood T cells in healthy people across ages. This CDR3 region has 17 residues. Germline CDR1 reads SNHLY; CDR2 reads FYNNEI. The V and J ends lost 2 bases and 0 bases respectively, with 13 bases between them. Alongside a J-beta primer mix, a sample-barcoded 5' primer served in a second PCR lasting roughly 6 to 12 cycles. TCRdb ran MiXCR on the 5' RACE reads and lists one entry per CDR3 protein. Counted here are 950,000 to 1,200,000 distinct CDR3 sequences, around two fifths occurring once; the ten biggest clones make up less than 15%. Aged roughly 6 to 90, donors were systemically healthy Caucasians from Russia. Comment on this clonotype: Its cognate antigen is unknown.

Points from the study as a whole: In long-lived donors, naive CD4+ cell counts and diversity exceeded those of aged donors.

This TCR was recovered from a man younger than 30 in good health. The chain combines TRBV2 with TRBJ1-4; no clear D gene. Input material: blood. The CDR3 DNA reads as TGTGCCAGCAGTGAAATGATAGCGAACCCAACTAATGAAAAACTGTTTTTT. As protein: CASSEMIANPTNEKLFF.